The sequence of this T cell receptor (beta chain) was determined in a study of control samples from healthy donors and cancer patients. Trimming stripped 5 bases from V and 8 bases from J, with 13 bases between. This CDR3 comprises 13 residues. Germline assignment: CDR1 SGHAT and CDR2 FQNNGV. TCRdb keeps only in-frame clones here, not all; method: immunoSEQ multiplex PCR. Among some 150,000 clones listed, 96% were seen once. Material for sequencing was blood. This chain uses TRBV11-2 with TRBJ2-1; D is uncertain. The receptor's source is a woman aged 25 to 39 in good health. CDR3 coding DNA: TGTGCCAGCAGCCAGACGGGCGCGGATGAGCAGTTCTTC. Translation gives CASSQTGADEQFF.